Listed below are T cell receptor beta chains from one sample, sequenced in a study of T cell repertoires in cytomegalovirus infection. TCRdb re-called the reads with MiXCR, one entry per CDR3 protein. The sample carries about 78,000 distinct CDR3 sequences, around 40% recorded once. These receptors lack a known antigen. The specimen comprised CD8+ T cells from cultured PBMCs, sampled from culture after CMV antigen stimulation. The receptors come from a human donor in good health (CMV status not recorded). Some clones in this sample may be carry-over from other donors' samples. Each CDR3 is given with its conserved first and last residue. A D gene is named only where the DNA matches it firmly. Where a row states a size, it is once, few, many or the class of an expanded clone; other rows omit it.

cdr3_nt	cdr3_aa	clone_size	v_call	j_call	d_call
TGTGCCAGCAGCCCACCTCAGGGAGTCGGAGGCACAGATACGCAGTATTTT	CASSPPQGVGGTDTQYF	-	TRBV7-9	TRBJ2-3	-
TGTGCCAGCAGCTTCGAGGCGGTAGCGGGGGCAGATACGCAGTATTTT	CASSFEAVAGADTQYF	-	TRBV7-8	TRBJ2-3	TRBD2
TGTGCCAGCAGAGACACAGGGGCCGCTAACTATGGCTACACCTTC	CASRDTGAANYGYTF	-	TRBV2	TRBJ1-2	TRBD1
TGTGCCAGCAGCTTAACGGGGGGGCCCGTAGATACGCAGTATTTT	CASSLTGGPVDTQYF	-	TRBV7-6	TRBJ2-3	TRBD2
TGTGCCATCAGTGATGGGACAGGGTCCAGTGGCGAGCAGTACTTC	CAISDGTGSSGEQYF	few	TRBV10-3	TRBJ2-7	TRBD1
TGTGCCAGCAGCCCGCCCGAACGGGGGGCTTACACCGGGGAGCTGTTTTTT	CASSPPERGAYTGELFF	many	TRBV7-2	TRBJ2-2	-
TGTGCCAGCAGCTTGGGACTCCGAGGCTTAAGCTCCTACGAGCAGTACTTC	CASSLGLRGLSSYEQYF	few	TRBV5-6	TRBJ2-7	-
TGTGCCAGTAGCCCGACTAGCGGATCCTACAATGAGCAGTTCTTC	CASSPTSGSYNEQFF	-	TRBV19	TRBJ2-1	TRBD2
TGTGCCAGCAGTGAGCCGGTAGAGGATACGGACACCGGGGAGCTGTTTTTT	CASSEPVEDTDTGELFF	-	TRBV6-1	TRBJ2-2	-
TGTGCCAGCAGATATAGCGGGGGGCCCCCCCACTTC	CASRYSGGPPHF	once	TRBV27	TRBJ2-5	TRBD2
TGTGCCAGCAGTTTCGCAGCAGTCGGAGAGACCCAGTACTTC	CASSFAAVGETQYF	few	TRBV28	TRBJ2-5	-
TGTGCCAGCAGCTTCGGGGGGCAGTACGAGCAGTACTTC	CASSFGGQYEQYF	-	TRBV7-8	TRBJ2-7	-
TGTGCCAGCAGGAACAGGGCTTCAAATGAGCAGTTCTTC	CASRNRASNEQFF	-	TRBV6-1	TRBJ2-1	-
TGTGCCAGTAGTATGGTACGGACCGCCGAGCAGTACTTC	CASSMVRTAEQYF	few	TRBV19	TRBJ2-7	-
TGTGCCAGCAGCTTAGATGGCACCCCGACAGCCTTACCATCCTACGAGCAGTACTTC	CASSLDGTPTALPSYEQYF	-	TRBV7-6	TRBJ2-7	-
TGTGCCAGTAGTATGGGGGTGGCCACTGAAGCTTTCTTT	CASSMGVATEAFF	-	TRBV19	TRBJ1-1	-
TGTGCCAGCAGCTCAGGACTAGCGGGGGCCCTATCCTCCTACGAGCAGTACTTC	CASSSGLAGALSSYEQYF	-	TRBV7-9	TRBJ2-7	TRBD2
TGTGCCAGCAGTTCAATGAAGGGATTGAATCAGCCCCAGCATTTT	CASSSMKGLNQPQHF	-	TRBV27	TRBJ1-5	-
TGTGCCAGCAGCTTATCGCCGGATCCAAATGAAAAACTGTTTTTT	CASSLSPDPNEKLFF	-	TRBV7-8	TRBJ1-4	-
TGTGCCAGTAGTATAACTGAGGTCCACGAGCAGTACTTC	CASSITEVHEQYF	-	TRBV19	TRBJ2-7	-
TGTGCCAGCAGCTCGGACCATCTTCGCTACAATGAGCAGTTCTTC	CASSSDHLRYNEQFF	-	TRBV5-6	TRBJ2-1	-
TGTGCCAGCAGTTCCAGCGGGGCAGTGATGTACGAGCAGTACTTC	CASSSSGAVMYEQYF	few	TRBV27	TRBJ2-7	TRBD2
TGTGCCAGCAGTTTTTCCAGCGGGGATAGCACTGAAGCTTTCTTT	CASSFSSGDSTEAFF	-	TRBV27	TRBJ1-1	-
TGTGCCAGCACGCCCCGGACAGGGATTAACTATGGCTACACCTTC	CASTPRTGINYGYTF	few	TRBV28	TRBJ1-2	TRBD1
TGTGCCAGCAGTCCCCGGGGGGGGCGGACAGAGCAGTTCTTC	CASSPRGGRTEQFF	few	TRBV6-1	TRBJ2-1	TRBD2
TGTGCCAGCAGCCCAGGATGGAGGGATGCAACTAATGAAAAACTGGTTTTT	CASSPGWRDATNEKLVF	-	TRBV7-2	TRBJ1-4	-
TGCAGTGCTGCGGAGGTAGCGGGGTTGAGTCTACCAACAGATACGCAGTATTTT	CSAAEVAGLSLPTDTQYF	-	TRBV20-1	TRBJ2-3	TRBD2
TGTGCCAGCAGTTACGGGACAGGGTGGACTGGGGCCAACGTCCTGACTTTC	CASSYGTGWTGANVLTF	few	TRBV6-5	TRBJ2-6	TRBD1
TGTGCCAGCAGTCCAGCGAGCAGGACAGGGAGGCCTCATTCACCCCTCCACTTT	CASSPASRTGRPHSPLHF	-	TRBV6-6	TRBJ1-6	TRBD1
TGTGCCAGCGGTTATGACCTTGAAGCTTTCTTT	CASGYDLEAFF	many	TRBV7-9	TRBJ1-1	-
TGTGCCAGCAGCCCCGCGGACAGGGCCCCCTACGAGCAGTACTTC	CASSPADRAPYEQYF	-	TRBV7-9	TRBJ2-7	TRBD1
TGTGCCAGCAGCTTAGCCCCGCAGGCCTATGGCTACACCTTC	CASSLAPQAYGYTF	-	TRBV7-9	TRBJ1-2	-
TGCGCCAGCAGCTTGGGCTGGCTGGGTATGAACACTGAAGCTTTCTTT	CASSLGWLGMNTEAFF	-	TRBV5-1	TRBJ1-1	-
TGTGCCAGCAGTGGAGAAACAGGGGATGGCTACACCTTC	CASSGETGDGYTF	-	TRBV7-6	TRBJ1-2	TRBD1
TGTGCCAGCAGCTCCCGTGGGCGGGGGGCCCCCTACGAGCAGTACTTC	CASSSRGRGAPYEQYF	many	TRBV7-8	TRBJ2-7	TRBD2
TGTGCCAGCAGCTTAGAAGCCCTAGCTTCCAGTAATGAGCAGTTCTTC	CASSLEALASSNEQFF	-	TRBV7-6	TRBJ2-1	-
TGTGCCAGCAGCCTAACAGGAACTGAAGCTTTCTTT	CASSLTGTEAFF	few	TRBV7-9	TRBJ1-1	-
TGTGCCAGCAGTGGGACAGACAGCTCCTACAATGAGCAGTTCTTC	CASSGTDSSYNEQFF	few	TRBV6-1	TRBJ2-1	-
TGTGCCAGCAGCATCTCTCAGGGGGTGGAGGAAAAACTGTTTTTT	CASSISQGVEEKLFF	-	TRBV4-2	TRBJ1-4	TRBD1
TGTGCCAGCAGACCCACCACAGGGATGGATGAGCAGTTCTTC	CASRPTTGMDEQFF	-	TRBV6-6	TRBJ2-1	-
TGTGCCAGCAGTCAAGTTCTGGGACGGGAAGCTTTCTTT	CASSQVLGREAFF	few	TRBV7-9	TRBJ1-1	-
TGTGCCAGCAGCCCCGCGGCCGGGACTAATGAAAAACTGTTTTTT	CASSPAAGTNEKLFF	few	TRBV7-6	TRBJ1-4	-
TGTGCCAGCAGCCCAGGCCGGGGCCGCACAGATACGCAGTATTTT	CASSPGRGRTDTQYF	many	TRBV7-2	TRBJ2-3	-
TGTGCCAGCAGCTCCACGTACGGCACTGAAGCTTTCTTT	CASSSTYGTEAFF	many	TRBV7-9	TRBJ1-1	-
TGTGCCAGCAGCGGACCGCGGTTTGGGGGGGGCCCCACAGATACGCAGTATTTT	CASSGPRFGGGPTDTQYF	once	TRBV9	TRBJ2-3	-
TGTGCCAGCAGATGGACAGGGGGTAATTCACCCCTCCACTTT	CASRWTGGNSPLHF	few	TRBV27	TRBJ1-6	TRBD1
TGTGCCACCCGACAGGGGAGAACCTATAATTCACCCCTCCACTTT	CATRQGRTYNSPLHF	many	TRBV6-1	TRBJ1-6	TRBD1